The 8 T cell receptor beta chains in this list originate from one sample, sequenced in a study of blood T cell repertoires in COVID-19. Repertoires were generated with immunoSEQ multiplex PCR, while TCRdb's copy carries only in-frame clones and drops some. Seen here are approximately 190,000 clones, around four fifths observed once, and the top ten hold around 14%. Sequencing used peripheral blood. The receptor set was obtained from a man in his thirties or forties with active or convalescent COVID-19.

This chain links TRBV6-5 with TRBJ1-1; the D gene is possibly TRBD1 (5 bases). This CDR3 contains 15 residues. V dropped 1 base and J dropped 1 base, with 10 bases sitting between them. Germline loops: CDR1 MNHEY, CDR2 SVGAGI. As DNA, the CDR3 is TGTGCCAGCAGTTACTACAACCAGGGGAACACTGAAGCTTTCTTT. Protein sequence: CASSYYNQGNTEAFF.

This chain links TRBV7-2 with TRBJ2-2; 9 positions agree with TRBD1. The germline gives CDR1 SGHTA, CDR2 FQGNSA. The CDR3 has 17 amino acids. Losses at the gene ends were 1 base for V and 6 bases for J; bases not matched to a gene: 9. The CDR3 DNA is TGTGCCAGCAGCTTAGGGGGGACAGGGTCTAGTTCCGGGGAGCTGTTTTTT. Translated, it gives CASSLGGTGSSSGELFF.

J is TRBJ2-1 and V is TRBV30; 8 bases match TRBD2. This CDR3 has 15 amino acids. CDR1 GTSNPN and CDR2 SVGIG come from the germline V gene (reference sequence). The V segment lost 2 bases and the J segment 2 bases; nucleotides outside the gene matches: 5. CDR3 region: CAWSWSSGAYNEQFF. The CDR3 bases are TGTGCCTGGAGTTGGAGTAGCGGGGCCTACAATGAGCAGTTCTTC.

Comments on this clone: Other DNA sequences in this specimen translate into the identical CDR3. V and J are TRBV2 and TRBJ1-2, with 7 bases lining up with TRBD1. CDR3 length: 13 residues. Per the germline V gene, CDR1 is SNHLY and CDR2 is FYNNEI. V lost 3 bases, J lost 5 bases, and 3 bases stayed unmatched. The CDR3 nucleotides are TGTGCCAGCAGTGAGACAGGGAATTATGGCTACACCTTC. This encodes CASSETGNYGYTF.

This chain joins TRBV5-6 and TRBJ1-5, with TRBD1 matching over 7 bases. J gave up 5 bases and V 1 base, and 6 bases lay outside the gene matches. This CDR3 spans 15 amino acids. The V gene's germline CDR1 is SGHDT and CDR2 YYEEEE. The CDR3: CASSLLDREDQPQHF. The CDR3 DNA follows: TGTGCCAGCAGCTTGCTCGACAGGGAGGATCAGCCCCAGCATTTT.

In DNA, the CDR3 is TGCGCCAGCAGAGCGACAGGCTTTAATGAAAAACTGTTTTTT. It is translated as CASRATGFNEKLFF. The rearrangement links TRBV10-2 to TRBJ1-4; D perhaps matches TRBD1 (6 bases). The length of the CDR3 is 14 residues. Trimming pared 6 bases from V and 4 bases from J, leaving 12 bases between. Germline lookup yields CDR1 WSHSY and CDR2 SAAADI.

The gene calls are TRBV9 and TRBJ1-4, with 9 bases aligning to TRBD1. Germline V gives CDR1 SGDLS, CDR2 YYNGEE. The J segment lost 7 bases and the V segment lost 3 bases, leaving 4 bases of the junction unmatched. This CDR3 comprises 14 residues. The CDR3 sequence is CASSDGTGTEKLFF. CDR3 DNA sequence: TGTGCCAGCAGCGACGGGACAGGGACTGAAAAACTGTTTTTT. The entire variable domain, with the rest obtained from reference TRBV9 and TRBJ1-4, is as follows: DSGVTQTPKHLITATGQRVTLRCSPRSGDLSVYWYQQSLDQGLQFLIQYYNGEERAKGNILERFSAQQFPDLHSELNLSSLELGDSALYFCASSDGTGTEKLFFGSGTQLSVL.

This sequence joins TRBV29-1 and TRBJ2-7, with unresolved D. The CDR3 length is 10 residues. The V end was cut by 3 bases, the J end by 3 bases, with 3 bases between. Germline-derived CDR1 and CDR2 are SQVTM and ANQGSEA. CDR3: CSVEYYEQYF. CDR3 coding DNA: TGCAGCGTTGAGTACTACGAGCAGTACTTC.